Below, one T cell receptor beta chain is given with its context. This entry belongs to a study of technical replicates of blood from a few donors. Profiling relied on immunoSEQ multiplex PCR, and the TCRdb table lists in-frame clones only, not all of them. The data show roughly 80,000 clones, with 90% to 95% seen just once and approximately 0.45% held by the top ten. V lost 4 bases, J lost 10 bases, and 7 bases stayed unmatched. The CDR3 runs to 15 residues. Germline CDR1 SNHLY, CDR2 FYNNEI. Sequencing was performed on T cells isolated from PBMCs. The clonotype originates from a human donor in good health. The rearrangement joins TRBV2 to TRBJ2-1; 13 bases match TRBD2. The CDR3 spells CASSVLAGGGREQFF. CDR3 bases: TGTGCCAGCAGTGTACTAGCGGGAGGGGGGAGGGAGCAGTTCTTC.